These 29 T cell receptor beta chains came from one sample sequenced in a study of blood T cells in healthy people across ages. The use of a sample-barcoded 5' primer and a J-beta primer mix characterized a second PCR of about 6 to 11 cycles. MiXCR, applied by TCRdb to the 5' RACE reads, yields one record per CDR3 protein. Of hundreds of thousands of distinct CDR3 sequences in the sample, 35% to 50% are singletons; the top ten hold about 30%. Sequencing was done on a sample of blood. The receptors come from an elderly man in good health.

The V call is TRBV20-1, the J call TRBJ2-1; the D is unclear. The CDR3 length is 12 residues. Looked up from germline, CDR1 is DFQATT and CDR2 is SNEGSKA (reference sequence). Deletions cut 5 bases from V and 9 bases from J, with 14 bases between. The CDR3 is CSARPLGSEQFF. The CDR3 DNA is TGCAGTGCTCGCCCTTTGGGCAGTGAGCAGTTCTTC.

This sequence joins TRBV28 and TRBJ2-5, with D possibly TRBD2 on 7 matching bases. Germline CDR1 MDHEN, CDR2 SYDVKM. V was clipped by 6 bases and J by 5 bases, with 19 bases between them. This CDR3 has 15 residues. The CDR3 bases are TGTGCCAGCAGCCCCCCCGCGGGGGCAGGGGAGACCCAGTACTTC. Protein sequence: CASSPPAGAGETQYF.

This clonotype was observed a few times. V usage is TRBV27 and J usage is TRBJ2-2; a weak D match, TRBD2 (5 bases). This CDR3 contains 15 residues. Germline V gene lookup returns CDR1 MNHEY and CDR2 SMNVEV (reference sequence). V was cut by 8 bases and J by 2 bases, with 15 bases left in between. The CDR3 reads CASLSWSGNTGELFF. The CDR3 coding sequence is TGTGCCAGCCTCAGTTGGTCGGGAAACACCGGGGAGCTGTTTTTT.

The V and J genes are TRBV2 and TRBJ2-5; 8 bases map to TRBD1. In germline, CDR1 is SNHLY, CDR2 FYNNEI. The V segment lost 8 bases and the J segment 5 bases; nucleotides outside the gene matches: 10. CDR3 length: 14 amino acids. The CDR3 region is CASDDGQGTETQYF. The CDR3 DNA follows: TGTGCCAGCGACGACGGACAGGGTACGGAGACCCAGTACTTC.

This clonotype has just a few counts. This chain links TRBV7-2 with TRBJ1-1, with a possible D match to TRBD1 (6 bases). Trimming cost V 1 base and J 4 bases, with 10 bases left between them. The germline CDR1 and CDR2 sequences are SGHTA and FQGNSA. The CDR3 loop spans 14 amino acids. The CDR3 nucleotides are TGTGCCAGCAGCTTAGACAGGGTTGGCACTGAAGCTTTCTTT. It specifies CASSLDRVGTEAFF.

On this clonotype: The junction does not match germline at one end; this may be a read error. This sequence joins TRBV7-6 and TRBJ2-3; 7 bases fit TRBD1. Germline V gene sequence: CDR1 SGHVS, CDR2 FNYEAQ. CDR3 size: 15 residues. Written as DNA, the CDR3 is TGTGCCAGCAGCTTAAACAGGGGTAGCATAGATACGCAGTATTTT. As protein: CASSLNRGSIDTQYF. The full variable domain, completed using reference TRBV7-6 and TRBJ2-3, is GAGVSQSPRYKVTKRGQDVALRCDPISGHVSLYWYRQALGQGPEFLTYFNYEAQQDKSGLPNDRFSAERPEGSISTLTIQRTEQRDSAMYRCASSLNRGSIDTQYFGPGTRLTVL.

This chain joins TRBV28 and TRBJ2-2; 11 bases are shared with TRBD2. Germline lookup yields CDR1 MDHEN and CDR2 SYDVKM. This CDR3 has 19 residues. J gave up 2 bases and V 6 bases, and 14 bases lay outside the gene matches. DNA of the CDR3: TGTGCCAGCAGCTCACAGGGGGCCGGACTAGCGGGCAACACCGGGGAGCTGTTTTTT. Translation: CASSSQGAGLAGNTGELFF.

This chain connects TRBV7-2 to TRBJ2-7, with 9 bases aligning to TRBD1. This CDR3 has 16 residues. CDR1 and CDR2 from the germline V gene are SGHTA and FQGNSA. V trimming: 4 bases; J trimming: 4 bases; junction bases outside the gene matches: 11. The CDR3 sequence is CASSSGQGWGGYEQYF. The CDR3 nucleotides are TGTGCCAGCAGCTCCGGACAGGGGTGGGGTGGATACGAGCAGTACTTC.

V usage is TRBV7-8 and J usage is TRBJ1-5; D not resolved. Between the trimmed V and J ends, which lost 6 bases and 0 bases, there was a span of 12 bases. CDR3 length: 15 amino acids. Germline V gives CDR1 SGHVS, CDR2 FQNEAQ. The CDR3 region is CASSRVGVSNQPQHF. The CDR3, as DNA: TGTGCCAGCAGTCGCGTTGGGGTTAGCAATCAGCCCCAGCATTTT. Supplemented by reference TRBV7-8 and TRBJ1-5, the full variable domain reads GAGVSQSPRYKVAKRGQDVALRCDPISGHVSLFWYQQALGQGPEFLTYFQNEAQLDKSGLPSDRFFAERPEGSVSTLKIQRTQQEDSAVYLCASSRVGVSNQPQHFGDGTRLSIL.

This chain connects TRBV7-2 to TRBJ2-2; D unclear. Per the germline V gene, CDR1 is SGHTA and CDR2 is FQGNSA. V was pared by 2 bases and J by 8 bases, with 6 bases between. The CDR3 runs to 12 residues. The CDR3 loop reads CASSLNRGELFF. As DNA, the CDR3 is TGTGCCAGCAGCTTAAATCGGGGGGAGCTGTTTTTT.

This clonotype was detected only a few times. The chain has TRBV4-3 and TRBJ2-1; no clear D gene. CDR3 size: 13 residues. V lost 3 bases and J 5 bases, leaving 8 bases between the germline ends. The germline V gene encodes CDR1 LGHNA and CDR2 YSLEER. Here the CDR3 DNA reads TGCGCCAGCAGCCAGCCAGCGAACAATGAGCAGTTCTTC. Protein sequence: CASSQPANNEQFF.

DNA of the CDR3: TGTGCCAGCAGCTCTAGCCCGGGACAGGGGACACTTTACGAGCAGTACTTC. This sequence encodes CASSSSPGQGTLYEQYF. The V and J genes are TRBV4-2 and TRBJ2-7; TRBD1 agrees at 10 bases. This CDR3 has 17 residues. With V trimmed by 5 bases and J by 4 bases, 14 bases remained unmatched. CDR1 is LGHNA and CDR2 is YNFKEQ in the germline V gene.

The chain couples TRBV9 to TRBJ2-7; D gene ambiguous. The CDR3 totals 13 residues. Germline CDR1 reads SGDLS; CDR2 reads YYNGEE. V was pared by 0 bases and J by 6 bases, with 10 bases between. CDR3 region: CASSVGSGIEQYF. The CDR3 DNA sequence: TGTGCCAGCAGCGTAGGATCGGGCATCGAGCAGTACTTC.

The gene calls are TRBV2 and TRBJ2-3; D may be TRBD1 or TRBD2 (5 bases each). CDR1 is SNHLY and CDR2 is FYNNEI in the germline V gene. Trimming cost V 5 bases and J 1 base, with 10 bases left between them. The CDR3 has 14 residues. The CDR3 region is CASSMGRGTDTQYF. CDR3 bases: TGTGCCAGCAGTATGGGACGGGGCACAGATACGCAGTATTTT.

V is TRBV21-1 and J is TRBJ2-7; the table's D call, TRBD1, has no DNA check behind it. TRBV21-1 is reported as a pseudogene. This CDR3 contains 15 residues. CDR3 DNA sequence: TGTGCCAGCAGCAAGACGGCCAGGGTGATTCACGAGCAGTACTTC. Protein product: CASSKTARVIHEQYF.

The J gene is TRBJ2-3, the V gene TRBV19, with 9 bases that match TRBD1. Trimming cost V 9 bases and J 10 bases; bases outside gene matches: 11. The CDR3 length is 13 residues. Germline lookup yields CDR1 LNHDA and CDR2 SQIVND (reference sequence). CDR3 coding DNA: TGTGCCAGCACTACAGGGGGCGGGGGTGCGCAGTATTTT. Translation: CASTTGGGGAQYF.

Points on this clonotype: Mismatch with germline at one junction end may stem from a read error. The V gene is TRBV20-1, the J gene TRBJ2-4; TRBD2 agrees at 7 bases. This CDR3 comprises 16 residues. Per germline, CDR1 DFQATT and CDR2 SNEGSKA (reference sequence). The DNA for the CDR3 is TGCAGCGCTAGAAATCCTTCGGGAGGTCCGGCTACGGAGCAGTACTTC. It yields the protein CSARNPSGGPATEQYF.

CDR3 amino acids: CASSFRIRGVGETQYF. The CDR3 nucleotides read TGTGCCAGCAGTTTCCGAATCAGGGGTGTCGGAGAGACCCAGTACTTC. V usage is TRBV28 and J usage is TRBJ2-5, with TRBD1 as a possible D gene (6 bases). The germline V gene has CDR1 MDHEN and CDR2 SYDVKM. V lost 3 bases and J lost 4, with 18 bases in between. The CDR3 is 16 residues long. Full variable domain (remainder filled in from reference TRBV28 and TRBJ2-5): DVKVTQSSRYLVKRTGEKVFLECVQDMDHENMFWYRQDPGLGLRLIYFSYDVKMKEKGDIPEGYSVSREKKERFSLILESASTNQTSMYLCASSFRIRGVGETQYFGPGTRLLVL.

This clonotype was detected only a few times. This rearrangement joins TRBV20-1 to TRBJ2-7, with D unclear. CDR1 and CDR2 from the germline V gene are DFQATT and SNEGSKA (reference sequence). V was shortened by 5 bases and J by 2 bases, with 13 bases between the two germline ends. The CDR3 is 13 amino acids. CDR3 region: CSAEYPWAYEQYF. In DNA, the CDR3 is TGCAGTGCTGAATATCCTTGGGCCTACGAGCAGTACTTC.

The rearrangement uses TRBV7-9 and TRBJ1-2; 7 bases are a match to TRBD1. The junction had 8 bases not matched to a gene; V was cut back by 1 base and J by 3 bases. This CDR3 comprises 16 residues. Germline V lookup: CDR1 SEHNR, CDR2 FQNEAQ (reference sequence). The CDR3 bases are TGTGCCAGCAGCTTAGACAGGGGACATCGGGACTATGGCTACACCTTC. It is translated as CASSLDRGHRDYGYTF.

The J gene is TRBJ2-7, the V gene TRBV11-2, with D perhaps TRBD2 (6 bases). CDR1 and CDR2 from the germline V gene are SGHAT and FQNNGV. Trimming removed 4 bases from V and 4 bases from J, with 17 bases in between. The CDR3 length is 15 residues. The CDR3 DNA follows: TGTGCCAGCAGCTCGGGACGAGCGGGTTCTTACGAGCAGTACTTC. Protein sequence: CASSSGRAGSYEQYF.

The chain recombines TRBV5-1 with TRBJ2-5, with TRBD1 matching 9 bases. The CDR3 sequence is 15 residues long. Germline V lookup: CDR1 SGHRS, CDR2 YFSETQ. V dropped 4 bases and J dropped 11; count of bases not matched to a gene: 15. The CDR3 DNA reads TGCGCCAGCAGCCCGACGACAGGGGGTGGAAATGAGCAGTACTTC. Encoded protein: CASSPTTGGGNEQYF.

The rearrangement links TRBV6-2 or TRBV6-3 to TRBJ2-3; TRBD1 might be the D (5 bases). Germline lookup yields CDR1 MNHEY and CDR2 SVGEGT. The CDR3 consists of 12 residues. Trimming cost V 6 bases and J 3 bases, with 7 bases left between them. The CDR3 loop reads CASSRETDTQYF. Written as DNA, the CDR3 is TGTGCCAGCAGCAGGGAAACAGATACGCAGTATTTT.

This chain links TRBV9 with TRBJ2-3; 7 bases match TRBD2. The CDR3 is 17 amino acids. Germline V lookup: CDR1 SGDLS, CDR2 YYNGEE. The V segment lost 0 bases and the J segment 1 base; nucleotides outside the gene matches: 8. The CDR3 DNA reads as TGTGCCAGCAGCGTAGGTCGAGCGGGGCTGGGCACAGATACGCAGTATTTT. As protein: CASSVGRAGLGTDTQYF.

CDR3 sequence: CAAQGDPLDTQYF. CDR3 coding DNA: TGTGCCGCCCAGGGGGACCCATTAGATACGCAGTATTTT. V and J are TRBV7-2 and TRBJ2-3, with 7 bases matching TRBD1. Germline V CDR1 and CDR2: SGHTA, FQGNSA. Trimming cost V 11 bases and J 5 bases; bases outside gene matches: 10. The CDR3 sequence is 13 residues long.

J is TRBJ2-3 and V is TRBV20-1; 8 positions agree with TRBD1. The CDR3 spans 13 residues. The germline V gene encodes CDR1 DFQATT and CDR2 SNEGSKA (reference sequence). The CDR3 is CSGRQGSTDTQYF. CDR3 DNA: TGCAGCGGGAGACAGGGGAGCACAGATACGCAGTATTTT.

With regard to this clonotype: A much larger clone is a single base away; this may be a read error. V is TRBV3-1 and J is TRBJ2-5, with D unclear. The CDR3 has 12 residues. Germline assignment: CDR1 LGHDT and CDR2 YNNKEL (reference sequence). Trimming took 2 bases from V and 7 from J, leaving 8 bases between them. This CDR3 is CASSQSRGTQYF. CDR3 DNA: TGTGCCAGCAGCCAATCTCGAGGGACCCAGTACTTC.

The rearrangement uses TRBV7-2 and TRBJ1-2; weak D call: TRBD1 (5 bases). V lost 5 bases and J lost 0, with 10 bases in between. Germline V gene data show CDR1 as SGHTA and CDR2 as FQGNSA. The CDR3 length is 14 residues. CDR3 in amino acids: CASSTGLANYGYTF. In nucleotides, the CDR3 is TGTGCCAGCAGCACGGGGCTAGCTAACTATGGCTACACCTTC.

The chain employs TRBV20-1 and TRBJ2-1; 8 positions match TRBD2. Per germline, CDR1 DFQATT and CDR2 SNEGSKA (reference sequence). This CDR3 spans 15 amino acids. V shed 6 bases, J shed 7 bases, and the junction held 14 bases outside the gene matches. The DNA for the CDR3 is TGCAGTGCACTTAGGTCAGCGGGAGTGTTAAATGAGCAGTTCTTC. Protein sequence: CSALRSAGVLNEQFF.